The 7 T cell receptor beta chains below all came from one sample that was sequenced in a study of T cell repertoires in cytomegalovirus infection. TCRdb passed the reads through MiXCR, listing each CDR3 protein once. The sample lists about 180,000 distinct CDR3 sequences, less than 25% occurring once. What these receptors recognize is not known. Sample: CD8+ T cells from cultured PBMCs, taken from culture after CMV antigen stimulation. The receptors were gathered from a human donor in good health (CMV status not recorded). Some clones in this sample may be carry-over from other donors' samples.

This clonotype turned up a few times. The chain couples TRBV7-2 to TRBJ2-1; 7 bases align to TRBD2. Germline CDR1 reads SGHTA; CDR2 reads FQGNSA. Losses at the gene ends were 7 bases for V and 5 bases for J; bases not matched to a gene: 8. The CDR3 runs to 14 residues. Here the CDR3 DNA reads TGTGCCAGCAATTGGGGAGGGGAGAACAATGAGCAGTTCTTC. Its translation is CASNWGGENNEQFF.

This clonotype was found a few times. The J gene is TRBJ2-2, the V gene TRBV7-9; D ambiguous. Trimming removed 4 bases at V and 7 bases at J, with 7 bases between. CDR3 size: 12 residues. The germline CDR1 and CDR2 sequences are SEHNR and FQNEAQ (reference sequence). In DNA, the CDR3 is TGTGCCAGCAGCTCGAATAGCGGGGAGCTGTTTTTT. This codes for CASSSNSGELFF.

CDR3 residues: CASSQVSGPSYNEQFF. The CDR3 region has the DNA TGCGCCAGCAGCCAAGTGAGCGGGCCCTCCTACAATGAGCAGTTCTTC. The gene calls are TRBV4-1 and TRBJ2-1, with D possibly TRBD2 on 6 matching bases. Between the trimmed V and J ends, which lost 1 base and 0 bases, there was a span of 10 bases. Germline CDR1 MGHRA, CDR2 YSYEKL. The CDR3 has 16 residues.

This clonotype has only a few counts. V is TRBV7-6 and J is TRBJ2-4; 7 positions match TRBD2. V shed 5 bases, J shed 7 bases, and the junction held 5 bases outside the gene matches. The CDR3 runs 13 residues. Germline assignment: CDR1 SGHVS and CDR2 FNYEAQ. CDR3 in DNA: TGTGCCAGCAGCGCGTGGGAGGGCAACATTCAGTACTTC. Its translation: CASSAWEGNIQYF.

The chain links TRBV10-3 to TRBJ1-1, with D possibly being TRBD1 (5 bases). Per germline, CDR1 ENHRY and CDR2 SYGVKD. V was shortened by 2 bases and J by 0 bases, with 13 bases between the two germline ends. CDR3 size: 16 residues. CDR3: CAISEGTGSMNTEAFF. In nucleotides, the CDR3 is TGTGCCATCAGTGAGGGTACAGGTTCCATGAACACTGAAGCTTTCTTT.

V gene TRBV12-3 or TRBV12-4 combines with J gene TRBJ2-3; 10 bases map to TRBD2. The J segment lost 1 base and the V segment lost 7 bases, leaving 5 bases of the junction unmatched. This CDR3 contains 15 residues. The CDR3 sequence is CASTPLAGGTDTQYF. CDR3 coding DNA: TGTGCCAGCACTCCCCTAGCGGGGGGCACAGATACGCAGTATTTT.

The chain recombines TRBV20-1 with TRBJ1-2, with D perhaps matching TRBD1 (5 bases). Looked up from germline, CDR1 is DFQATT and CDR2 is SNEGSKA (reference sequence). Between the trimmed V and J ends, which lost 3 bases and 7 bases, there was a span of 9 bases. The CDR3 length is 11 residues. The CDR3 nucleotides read TGCAGTGCTAGTCCTGGGGCTGGCTACACCTTC. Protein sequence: CSASPGAGYTF.